A single sample is the source of the 20 T cell receptor beta chains below, sequenced in a study of cytomegalovirus exposure and HLA in healthy donors. Libraries were prepared by immunoSEQ multiplex PCR; TCRdb keeps only in-frame clonotypes and omits some of them. In the table there are 110,000 or so clones, about 84% of which are singletons. Sequencing used PBMCs. These receptors were obtained from a woman aged 30 to 39 in good health and CMV-seronegative.

This clone was seen once. V gene TRBV6-4 combines with J gene TRBJ2-3; no clear D gene. CDR1 MRHNA and CDR2 SNTAGT come from the germline V gene. This CDR3 region has 15 residues. Deletions cut 4 bases from V and 1 base from J, with 12 bases between. The CDR3 DNA reads TGTGCCAGCAGTGTGAAGAGCTCGGGCACAGATACGCAGTATTTT. Amino acids: CASSVKSSGTDTQYF.

V gene TRBV19 combines with J gene TRBJ1-2; possibly TRBD1 for D (5 bases). The germline V gene encodes CDR1 LNHDA and CDR2 SQIVND (reference sequence). The CDR3 is made up of 17 amino acids. V lost 5 bases to trimming and J lost 0 bases, with 19 bases between them. CDR3 DNA: TGTGCCAGTAGTCCGTGGGGCCGGTCGCTACCTAACTATGGCTACACCTTC. As protein: CASSPWGRSLPNYGYTF.

Worth noting for this clone: Mismatch with germline at one junction end may stem from a read error. This chain connects TRBV19 to TRBJ2-2; the match to TRBD1 covers 10 bases. In germline, CDR1 is LNHDA, CDR2 SQIVND (reference sequence). The CDR3 extends over 20 amino acids. The CDR3 DNA follows: TGTGCCAGTAGTACCCCTTATCCTCGAGCCGGGACAGGGGAACACCGGGGAGCTGTTTTT. Translated: CASSTPYPRAGTGEHRGAVF.

Details on this clone: This CDR3 fails to terminate in the conserved phenylalanine or tryptophan, so it likely reflects a read error. Because the CDR3's place on the DNA is in doubt, the DNA is left out and the CDR3 is given as listed by TCRdb. The V gene is TRBV15, the J gene TRBJ1-2; the table names TRBD1, a call not compared with the DNA. Germline-derived CDR1 and CDR2 are LNHNV and YYDKDF (reference sequence). The CDR3 length is 15 residues, termini included. This CDR3 is CATSYRVDNPGTEVV.

This sequence joins TRBV7-2 and TRBJ2-3, with TRBD2 matching over 7 bases. With V trimmed by 4 bases and J by 5 bases, 9 bases remained unmatched. The CDR3 loop spans 15 amino acids. Germline V gives CDR1 SGHTA, CDR2 FQGNSA. This CDR3 reads CASSSASAGRDTQYF. In nucleotides, the CDR3 is TGTGCCAGCAGCTCCGCTTCAGCGGGGAGAGATACGCAGTATTTT.

The V and J genes are TRBV5-1 and TRBJ2-7; D perhaps matches TRBD2 (6 bases). The CDR3 consists of 16 residues. The germline gives CDR1 SGHRS, CDR2 YFSETQ. V gave up 5 bases and J gave up 3 bases, with 21 bases separating them. The CDR3 loop is CASSPLGGARFYEQYF. CDR3 bases: TGCGCCAGCAGTCCCCTCGGCGGGGCCAGATTCTACGAGCAGTACTTC.

The chain recombines TRBV6-1 with TRBJ2-7, with a weak D call TRBD1 (6 bases). Germline values: CDR1 MNHNS, CDR2 SASEGT. The CDR3 runs 14 residues. Trimming left V 3 bases short and J 5 bases short, with 14 bases between. The CDR3 DNA follows: TGTGCCAGCAGTGAGTCACAGGGTAGTGACGAGCAGTACTTC. Translation: CASSESQGSDEQYF.

The chain carries TRBV6-5 and TRBJ1-1, with D perhaps TRBD1 (6 bases). This CDR3 comprises 15 residues. CDR1 is MNHEY and CDR2 is SVGAGI in the germline V gene. V was trimmed by 3 bases and J by 4 bases, leaving 15 bases between them. Written as DNA, the CDR3 is TGTGCCAGCAGTTATACAGGGACGAGGACCACTGAAGCTTTCTTT. It specifies CASSYTGTRTTEAFF.

The chain couples TRBV5-4 to TRBJ1-3, with D maybe TRBD1 (5 bases). The CDR3 covers 14 residues. Germline CDR1 SGHNT, CDR2 YYREEE (reference sequence). V was shortened by 4 bases and J by 4 bases, with 12 bases between the two germline ends. CDR3 bases: TGTGCCAGCAGCCAGCAGGGAGGCGGAAACACCATATATTTT. Amino acids: CASSQQGGGNTIYF. Variable domain in full (rest from reference TRBV5-4 and TRBJ1-3): ETGVTQSPTHLIKTRGQQVTLRCSSQSGHNTVSWYQQALGQGPQFIFQYYREEENGRGNFPPRFSGLQFPNYSSELNVNALELDDSALYLCASSQQGGGNTIYFGEGSWLTVV.

This chain connects TRBV7-6 to TRBJ1-2; 7 positions match TRBD1. In germline, CDR1 is SGHVS, CDR2 FNYEAQ. The CDR3 contains 14 residues. Trimming cost V 1 base and J 6 bases; bases outside gene matches: 5. The CDR3 DNA sequence: TGTGCCAGCAGCTTAGGGGTGACAGGGCATGGCTACACCTTC. Residues: CASSLGVTGHGYTF.

The V call is TRBV4-1, the J call TRBJ2-2; D may be TRBD2 (7 bases). CDR3 length: 17 amino acids. Trimming shortened V by 4 bases and J by 6 bases, and 21 bases separated the two germline ends. CDR1 and CDR2 (germline): MGHRA, YSYEKL. CDR3 coding DNA: TGCGCCAGCAGCCTACTCGGGTCCGGGGGGCCTTCCGGGGAGCTGTTTTTT. The encoded protein is CASSLLGSGGPSGELFF.

The V and J genes are TRBV12-5 and TRBJ1-6; D is ambiguous. Looked up from germline, CDR1 is LGHNT and CDR2 is FRNRAP. The CDR3 spans 15 residues. Trimming cost V 5 bases and J 5 bases, with 13 bases left between them. CDR3 DNA: TGTGCTAGTGGTCCCGGGAGGTCCGATAATTCACCCCTCCACTTT. Protein product: CASGPGRSDNSPLHF.

The V gene is TRBV2, the J gene TRBJ2-5; 7 nucleotides agree with TRBD2. The CDR3 contains 14 residues. Germline loops: CDR1 SNHLY, CDR2 FYNNEI. V lost 3 bases to trimming and J lost 5 bases; unmatched junction nucleotides: 6. CDR3 coding DNA: TGTGCCAGCAGTGAGGAACTAGCGAAGGAGACCCAGTACTTC. As protein: CASSEELAKETQYF.

The V call is TRBV27, the J call TRBJ1-6; D gene uncertain. In germline, CDR1 is MNHEY, CDR2 SMNVEV (reference sequence). CDR3 length: 18 amino acids. The ends were cut back, 2 bases at V and 0 bases at J, with 14 bases in the middle. The CDR3 coding sequence is TGTGCCAGCAGTTTACGAACCACTCAAAGCTCCTATAATTCACCCCTCCACTTT. As protein: CASSLRTTQSSYNSPLHF.

This clone came up once. The chain couples TRBV7-2 to TRBJ1-4; possible D gene TRBD1, 6 bases. Trimming stripped 0 bases from V and 0 bases from J, with 14 bases between. This CDR3 is 18 amino acids long. CDR1 SGHTA and CDR2 FQGNSA come from the germline V gene. This CDR3 reads CASSLAWSGVTTNEKLFF. CDR3 DNA sequence: TGTGCCAGCAGCTTAGCGTGGTCAGGGGTTACAACTAATGAAAAACTGTTTTTT.

The chain's CDR3 is CASSVSVSNEQFF. For the CDR3, the DNA is TGTGCCAGCAGCGTATCAGTCTCCAATGAGCAGTTCTTC. The rearrangement joins TRBV9 to TRBJ2-1; D is uncertain. Looked up from germline, CDR1 is SGDLS and CDR2 is YYNGEE. The CDR3 totals 13 residues. V was shortened by 1 base and J by 6 bases, with 8 bases between the two germline ends.

J is TRBJ1-6 and V is TRBV19, with D possibly TRBD1 on 5 matching bases. V lost 3 bases to trimming and J lost 7 bases, with 13 bases between them. CDR3 length: 15 residues. Per the germline V gene, CDR1 is LNHDA and CDR2 is SQIVND (reference sequence). The CDR3 bases are TGTGCCAGTAGTATTGTTGGAAAGGGGAATTCACCCCTCCACTTT. Protein: CASSIVGKGNSPLHF.

The chain has TRBV5-1 and TRBJ2-2; a possible D gene is TRBD1 (5 bases). Germline CDR1 reads SGHRS; CDR2 reads YFSETQ. The V gene lost 4 bases and the J gene lost 0 bases, with 13 bases spanning the gap. CDR3 length equals 16 residues. The CDR3 sequence: CASSPRVVPNTGELFF. The CDR3 DNA reads TGCGCCAGCAGCCCCAGGGTAGTTCCGAACACCGGGGAGCTGTTTTTT.

The rearrangement uses TRBV5-1 and TRBJ2-4; TRBD2 matches at 8 bases. V gave up 1 base and J gave up 5 bases; unmatched junction bases: 5. Per the germline V gene, CDR1 is SGHRS and CDR2 is YFSETQ. The CDR3 consists of 15 residues. The CDR3 DNA reads TGCGCCAGCAGCTTGTCTAGCGGGTCGGAAAACATTCAGTACTTC. Protein sequence: CASSLSSGSENIQYF.

Here the CDR3 reads CASSEQISNTEAFF. DNA for the CDR3: TGTGCCAGCAGTGAACAGATATCCAACACTGAAGCTTTCTTT. The chain links TRBV2 to TRBJ1-1; no firm D call. The germline gives CDR1 SNHLY, CDR2 FYNNEI. Trimming took off 2 bases at V and 2 bases at J, with 9 bases between the two ends. This CDR3 contains 14 residues.